The sequence of this T cell receptor beta chain was determined in a study of monozygotic twins with inflammatory bowel disease. Notes on the study in general: Healthy co-twins, by inverse Simpson, had higher TCRbeta diversity than their siblings with IBD.

CDR1 is SGHAT, CDR2 FQNNGV, per germline. The CDR3 contains 14 residues. Whole blood that had not undergone T cell sorting provided the isolated total RNA. About this clonotype: Its antigen remains unknown.

From the 5' RACE reads, TCRdb lists one entry per CDR3 protein and no DNA. The sample includes 190,000 or so distinct CDR3 sequences. The V gene is TRBV11-2, the J gene TRBJ2-7; TCRdb outputs TRBD1, but without DNA this stays unchecked. The sequence was obtained from a human donor with ulcerative colitis or Crohn's disease, or a healthy co-twin of an affected twin (not recorded which). Sequencing input: blood. CDR3: CASRRPGQGYEQYF.